These 8 T cell receptor beta chains were all obtained from the same sample, sequenced in a study of T cells in Graves' hyperthyroidism and ophthalmopathy (dated by TCRdb to the late 2010s). The library was generated by multiplex PCR. Sequencing was carried out with an Illumina HiSeq 2000. TCR beta CDR3 regions were amplified from RNA transcripts. The TCR CDR3 was subjected to a first round of RT-PCR using the HTBI primer set and the Qiagen OneStep RT-PCR kit. TCRdb passed the public sequencing reads through fastp at Q25 and MiXCR, retaining productive beta sequences. Rows merge per CDR3 protein into single entries with the most common DNA and genes. In this sample the table shows just over 550,000 distinct CDR3 sequences, about half of which occur a single time. Roughly 8.2% of the sample is in the top ten clones. The source material was peripheral blood or thyroid tissue (not recorded which). Receptor source: a woman under 30 with Graves' hyperthyroidism. Donor details come from another sample of the same person, matched by shared clones.

This clonotype was recorded at least ten times. The rearrangement links TRBV10-3 to TRBJ2-6; D remains ambiguous. The V and J ends lost 3 bases and 4 bases respectively, with 10 bases between them. The CDR3 length is 15 residues. The germline gives CDR1 ENHRY, CDR2 SYGVKD. The CDR3 loop is CAISDTNPGANVLTF. CDR3 bases: TGTGCCATCAGTGACACCAATCCCGGGGCCAACGTCCTGACTTTC.

V is TRBV2 and J is TRBJ2-2, with D perhaps TRBD2 (7 bases). The length of the CDR3 is 13 residues. Per the germline V gene, CDR1 is SNHLY and CDR2 is FYNNEI. The V and J ends lost 8 bases and 7 bases respectively, with 14 bases between them. CDR3 residues: CASFQGRGGELFF. The DNA of the CDR3 is TGTGCCAGCTTCCAGGGGAGGGGCGGGGAGCTGTTTTTT.

This clonotype was observed at least ten times. The V call is TRBV2, the J call TRBJ1-5; D remains unclear. Trimming took off 4 bases at V and 2 bases at J, with 12 bases between the two ends. Germline-derived CDR1 and CDR2 are SNHLY and FYNNEI. This CDR3 region has 15 residues. CDR3 sequence reads: CASSVIPAGNQPQHF. The CDR3 nucleotides are TGTGCCAGCAGTGTAATTCCAGCGGGCAATCAGCCCCAGCATTTT.

The chain carries TRBV20-1 and TRBJ2-7, with a possible D match to TRBD2 (5 bases). CDR1 DFQATT and CDR2 SNEGSKA come from the germline V gene (reference sequence). The germline V and J ends were trimmed by 6 bases and 2 bases, with 17 bases remaining between them. CDR3 length: 14 residues. In nucleotides, the CDR3 is TGCAGTGCCGCGAGGCCCTGGAGGCCCTACGAGCAGTACTTC. Translated, it gives CSAARPWRPYEQYF.

The rearrangement joins TRBV11-2 to TRBJ1-4; D remains ambiguous. The length of the CDR3 is 14 residues. V was shortened by 8 bases and J by 0 bases, with 10 bases between the two germline ends. CDR1 and CDR2 from the germline V gene are SGHAT and FQNNGV. Here the CDR3 DNA reads TGTGCCAGCCGCATTGAAGCAACTAATGAAAAACTGTTTTTT. Translation gives CASRIEATNEKLFF.

This clonotype was seen more than once but under ten times. CDR3 amino acids: CSVWTEETEAFF. The CDR3, as DNA: TGCAGCGTTTGGACAGAAGAGACTGAAGCTTTCTTT. The J gene is TRBJ1-1, the V gene TRBV29-1, with a tentative D call TRBD1 (6 bases). This CDR3 region has 12 residues. CDR1 and CDR2 from the germline V gene are SQVTM and ANQGSEA. V was pared by 5 bases and J by 5 bases, with 12 bases between.

The CDR3 coding sequence is TGTGCCAGCAGTCGGACTAGCGGGAGGTTGTACGAGCAGTACTTC. Its translation is CASSRTSGRLYEQYF. V gene TRBV2 combines with J gene TRBJ2-7; TRBD2 agrees at 14 bases. V lost 5 bases to trimming and J lost 4 bases; unmatched junction nucleotides: 4. Per the germline V gene, CDR1 is SNHLY and CDR2 is FYNNEI. This CDR3 region has 15 residues.

Concerning this clonotype: The germline gene is not matched at one end of the junction; a read error may be the cause. The CDR3: CASSVRGQGDQTF. In DNA form, the CDR3 reads TGTGCCAGCAGCGTGAGGGGACAGGGGGATCAGACGTTT. The genes are TRBV25-1 and TRBJ1-4, with TRBD1 matching over 11 bases. This CDR3 region has 13 residues. From germline, CDR1 is MGHDK and CDR2 SYGVNS.